These T cell receptor beta chains were read from a single sample in a study of regulatory T cells in long-lasting Graves disease. TCRdb reanalysed the multiplex PCR reads using MiXCR and keeps one entry per CDR3 protein. The sample carries hundreds of thousands of distinct CDR3 sequences, under 20% recorded once. The same sample was also studied in work on T cells in Graves' hyperthyroidism and ophthalmopathy.

Material: peripheral blood mononuclear cells (PBMCs), obtained at new diagnosis, from a patient treated with antithyroid drugs. Source of these receptors: a woman in her thirties with Graves disease. Both conserved end residues are part of each CDR3. A D gene is named only where the DNA matches it firmly. The listing skips clone size in some rows; elsewhere it reads once, few, many or a size class.

v_call	clone_size	d_call	j_call	cdr3_aa	cdr3_nt
TRBV7-8	.	TRBD2	TRBJ2-7	CASSLSRLAGVGEQYF	TGTGCCAGCAGCTTGTCTCGGCTAGCGGGAGTTGGCGAGCAGTACTTC
TRBV7-9	few	TRBD2	TRBJ2-1	CASSLFKYRSGTTSYNEQFF	TGTGCCAGCAGCTTATTCAAATATCGCTCCGGGACTACTTCCTACAATGAGCAGTTCTTC
TRBV5-4	many	.	TRBJ2-1	CASSTRSWDEQFF	TGTGCCAGCAGCACCCGGTCGTGGGATGAGCAGTTCTTC
TRBV5-1	many	.	TRBJ1-1	CASSLRLDSEAFF	TGTGCCAGCAGCTTACGTCTCGACAGTGAAGCTTTCTTT
TRBV20-1	few	TRBD2	TRBJ2-7	CSARGRGTYEQYF	TGCAGTGCTAGGGGGAGGGGAACTTACGAGCAGTACTTC
TRBV11-2	many	TRBD2	TRBJ2-7	CASSRGVAGGDEQYF	TGTGCCAGCAGCCGAGGGGTAGCGGGAGGAGACGAGCAGTACTTC
TRBV11-2	many	TRBD1	TRBJ2-3	CASSLFRRDRASVDTQYF	TGTGCCAGCAGCCTCTTCCGCCGGGACAGGGCTTCAGTAGATACGCAGTATTTT
TRBV7-9	.	.	TRBJ1-6	CASSFAGTDFYSPLHF	TGTGCCAGCAGTTTTGCCGGGACGGATTTTTATTCACCCCTCCACTTT
TRBV5-6	.	TRBD2	TRBJ2-2	CASSLPTSGIVTGELFF	TGTGCCAGCAGCTTACCGACTAGCGGGATTGTCACCGGGGAGCTGTTTTTT
TRBV13	few	TRBD1	TRBJ2-7	CASSSLRQGTKQYF	TGTGCCAGCAGCTCCTTACGACAGGGGACGAAGCAGTACTTC
TRBV7-2	.	TRBD1	TRBJ2-2	CASSFYRGQNTGELFF	TGTGCCAGCAGCTTTTACAGGGGGCAGAACACCGGGGAGCTGTTTTTT
TRBV10-3	many	.	TRBJ1-1	CAISESGRANTEAFF	TGTGCCATCAGTGAGTCGGGCAGGGCGAACACTGAAGCTTTCTTT
TRBV28	many	TRBD1	TRBJ2-7	CASRGTEAYEQYF	TGTGCCAGCAGAGGGACAGAAGCCTACGAGCAGTACTTC
TRBV4-1	.	TRBD1	TRBJ2-3	CASKTGQTSTDTQYF	TGCGCCAGCAAGACGGGACAGACTAGCACAGATACGCAGTATTTT
TRBV2	many	TRBD2	TRBJ2-7	CASRPTGLAPYEQYF	TGTGCCAGCAGACCAACGGGACTAGCCCCCTACGAGCAGTACTTC
TRBV5-4	few	.	TRBJ2-5	CASSHQTETQYF	TGTGCCAGCAGCCATCAGACAGAGACCCAGTACTTC
TRBV20-1	.	TRBD2	TRBJ2-3	CSARDEYPAGSTDTQYF	TGCAGTGCTAGAGATGAATACCCAGCGGGAAGCACAGATACGCAGTATTTT
TRBV11-2	many	.	TRBJ2-5	CASSLGSLVPAQYF	TGTGCCAGCAGCCTGGGTAGTTTGGTCCCGGCCCAGTACTTC
TRBV27	.	.	TRBJ2-7	CAGWPYEQYF	TGTGCCGGCTGGCCCTACGAGCAGTACTTC
TRBV6-1	many	.	TRBJ1-2	CASSTTGTPNGNYGYTF	TGTGCCAGCAGCACAACCGGGACCCCCAACGGGAACTATGGCTACACCTTC
TRBV7-2	.	TRBD2	TRBJ2-3	CASRRAGVSTDTQYF	TGTGCCAGCAGACGAGCGGGAGTTAGCACAGATACGCAGTATTTT
TRBV12-3/TRBV12-4	many	TRBD1	TRBJ2-2	CASSFRDRGTGELFF	TGTGCCAGCAGTTTTAGGGACAGGGGCACCGGGGAGCTGTTTTTT
TRBV10-3	many	TRBD1	TRBJ1-1	CAISAGQTNTEAFF	TGTGCCATCAGTGCGGGACAGACTAACACTGAAGCTTTCTTT
TRBV20-1	many	.	TRBJ2-1	CSATSRERYVLYEQFF	TGCAGTGCTACTAGTAGGGAGCGGTACGTCCTCTATGAGCAGTTCTTC
TRBV2	many	TRBD1	TRBJ1-5	CASQGTGDQPQHF	TGTGCCAGCCAAGGAACAGGGGATCAGCCCCAGCATTTT
TRBV6-9	many	TRBD1	TRBJ1-1	CASSSLTTGVTEAFF	TGTGCCAGCAGTTCCCTGACGACAGGGGTTACTGAAGCTTTCTTT
TRBV11-2	many	TRBD2	TRBJ2-3	CASSLQREGDTQYF	TGTGCCAGCAGCTTACAGCGGGAAGGAGATACGCAGTATTTT
TRBV18	.	.	TRBJ2-3	CASSPQGTSDTQYF	TGTGCCAGCTCACCACAGGGAACCTCAGATACGCAGTATTTT
TRBV19	.	TRBD2	TRBJ2-1	CASSGRPWYEQFF	TGTGCCAGCAGCGGGAGGCCATGGTATGAGCAGTTCTTC
TRBV19	.	.	TRBJ1-4	CASSIVGTPEKLFF	TGTGCCAGTAGTATAGTCGGGACACCTGAAAAACTGTTTTTT
TRBV10-3	few	TRBD1	TRBJ1-3	CAIREDRSDRNTIYF	TGTGCCATCAGGGAGGACAGGTCTGACAGAAACACCATATATTTT
TRBV28	many	.	TRBJ1-4	CATNKEVFEKLFF	TGTGCAACTAATAAGGAGGTATTTGAAAAACTGTTTTTT
TRBV28	many	.	TRBJ2-7	CASSFPVHAYEQYF	TGTGCCAGCAGTTTTCCGGTACATGCCTACGAGCAGTACTTC
TRBV6-4	few	.	TRBJ1-5	CASSDGLGQPQHF	TGTGCCAGCAGTGACGGACTTGGTCAGCCCCAGCATTTT
TRBV19	.	.	TRBJ1-5	CASSMGQLNQPQHF	TGTGCCAGTAGTATGGGGCAGCTTAATCAGCCCCAGCATTTT
TRBV5-1	few	.	TRBJ1-4	CASSPTPNGKEKLFF	TGCGCCAGCAGCCCTACGCCAAACGGAAAAGAAAAACTGTTTTTT
TRBV28	few	.	TRBJ2-7	CASLSLGGGKQYF	TGTGCCAGCTTATCGCTTGGGGGTGGAAAGCAGTACTTC
TRBV28	many	TRBD2	TRBJ2-1	CATTWGGRAYEQFF	TGTGCCACGACCTGGGGCGGGAGGGCCTATGAGCAGTTCTTC
TRBV29-1	few	.	TRBJ2-7	CSVELEGRAYEQYF	TGCAGCGTTGAGCTAGAAGGTCGGGCCTACGAGCAGTACTTC
TRBV7-2	many	.	TRBJ2-1	CASSLGSYNEQFF	TGTGCCAGCAGCTTAGGCTCTTACAATGAGCAGTTCTTC
TRBV27	.	.	TRBJ1-6	CASSLIGDRNSPLHF	TGTGCCAGCAGTTTAATTGGGGATCGAAATTCACCCCTCCACTTT
TRBV5-5	.	.	TRBJ1-1	CASSLARTSNTEAFF	TGTGCCAGTAGCTTGGCACGAACCTCGAACACTGAAGCTTTCTTT
TRBV12-3/TRBV12-4	.	.	TRBJ2-3	CASSQEALPSTDTQYF	TGTGCCAGCAGCCAAGAGGCTCTCCCTAGCACAGATACGCAGTATTTT
TRBV12-3/TRBV12-4	many	TRBD1	TRBJ2-5	CASRPPGQESETQYF	TGTGCCAGCAGGCCCCCGGGACAGGAGTCAGAGACCCAGTACTTC
TRBV28	many	.	TRBJ1-5	CASRVLVGNQPQHF	TGTGCCAGCAGGGTACTGGTAGGCAATCAGCCCCAGCATTTT
TRBV27	few	.	TRBJ1-1	CASSQKGGGVVAFF	TGTGCCAGCAGTCAAAAGGGGGGCGGGGTAGTAGCTTTCTTT
TRBV2	many	.	TRBJ1-4	CASGEKLFF	TGTGCCAGCGGAGAAAAACTGTTTTTT
TRBV28	.	.	TRBJ2-7	CASNRPPSPYEQYF	TGTGCCAGCAATAGGCCACCGAGCCCCTACGAGCAGTACTTC
TRBV5-1	few	TRBD1	TRBJ2-1	CASSPQTGARGEQFF	TGCGCCAGCAGCCCCCAGACAGGGGCCAGGGGTGAGCAGTTCTTC
TRBV9	few	TRBD1	TRBJ1-1	CASSVRGRGTEAFF	TGTGCCAGCAGCGTCAGGGGGCGCGGCACTGAAGCTTTCTTT
TRBV20-1	.	TRBD2	TRBJ2-7	CSARDRTSGTANEQYF	TGCAGTGCTAGAGATCGTACTAGCGGGACTGCCAACGAGCAGTACTTC
TRBV28	many	.	TRBJ1-1	CASSRGGTVNTEAFF	TGTGCCAGCAGCCGTGGGGGGACGGTGAACACTGAAGCTTTCTTT
TRBV6-9	.	.	TRBJ1-5	CASSYGVSGQPQHF	TGTGCCAGCAGTTACGGGGTTTCGGGTCAGCCCCAGCATTTT
TRBV7-9	few	TRBD1	TRBJ1-3	CASSSPDRAGNTIYF	TGTGCCAGCAGCTCGCCGGACAGGGCTGGAAACACCATATATTTT
TRBV2	many	.	TRBJ1-2	CASRGRVYGYTF	TGTGCCAGCAGGGGTCGGGTTTATGGCTACACCTTC
TRBV30	many	TRBD1	TRBJ1-2	CASQPTGLGYTF	TGTGCCTCCCAACCGACAGGGCTAGGCTACACCTTC
TRBV3-1	few	.	TRBJ2-5	CASSQERQTQYF	TGTGCCAGCAGCCAAGAGAGACAGACCCAGTACTTC
TRBV4-2	.	.	TRBJ2-5	CASSQDWGETQYF	TGTGCCAGCAGCCAAGATTGGGGAGAGACCCAGTACTTC
TRBV20-1	.	TRBD1	TRBJ2-7	CSAPPPGTGDPYEQYF	TGCAGTGCGCCACCCCCCGGGACAGGAGACCCTTACGAGCAGTACTTC